This passage covers 8 T cell receptor beta chains from one sample sequenced in a study of T cell changes during pregnancy in multiple sclerosis. Method: immunoSEQ multiplex PCR; TCRdb's copy keeps in-frame clones and lacks some. The sample consists of just under 80,000 clones, about 93% of them appearing once. The sample in question was peripheral blood, obtained in the first trimester of pregnancy. The receptors originated from a female donor with multiple sclerosis, enrolled in a pregnancy study.

The rearrangement uses TRBV19 and TRBJ1-5; D possibly corresponds to TRBD1 (6 bases). Per the germline V gene, CDR1 is LNHDA and CDR2 is SQIVND (reference sequence). The CDR3 runs to 14 residues. V shed 5 bases and J shed 4 bases, with 12 bases lying between them. The CDR3 sequence: CASSSPGVNQPQHF. The CDR3 DNA reads TGTGCCAGTAGTTCTCCAGGGGTAAATCAGCCCCAGCATTTT.

The rearrangement links TRBV19 to TRBJ1-5, with D perhaps TRBD1 (5 bases). The CDR3 totals 19 residues. Trimming stripped 3 bases from V and 6 bases from J, with 27 bases between. CDR1 is LNHDA and CDR2 is SQIVND in the germline V gene (reference sequence). CDR3 bases: TGTGCCAGTAGTATTGGACAACTTGGAACTGGATGGGGAACTCAGCCCCAGCATTTT. Its protein is CASSIGQLGTGWGTQPQHF.

J is TRBJ1-6 and V is TRBV4-2; D is possibly TRBD1 (5 bases). There are 15 residues in the CDR3. Trimming took 2 bases from V and 5 from J, leaving 10 bases between them. Per germline, CDR1 LGHNA and CDR2 YNFKEQ. The CDR3 DNA is TGTGCCAGCAGCCAAACGGGGGGGAATAATTCACCCCTCCACTTT. Amino acids: CASSQTGGNNSPLHF.

This sequence joins TRBV5-1 and TRBJ2-1; 7 bases agree with TRBD1. The germline V gene encodes CDR1 SGHRS and CDR2 YFSETQ. Unmatched junction bases numbered 4, after V lost 3 bases and J lost 7 bases. This CDR3 region has 13 residues. The CDR3 DNA sequence: TGCGCCAGCAGCTCCGACAGGGTAAATGAGCAGTTCTTC. Amino acid sequence: CASSSDRVNEQFF.

V is TRBV18 and J is TRBJ1-5, with 9 positions matching TRBD1. Germline V gene sequence: CDR1 KGHSH, CDR2 LQKENI. There are 19 residues in the CDR3. The junction had 14 bases not matched to a gene; V was cut back by 1 base and J by 4 bases. The CDR3 loop is CASSPQRTGAGSMNQPQHF. In DNA, the CDR3 is TGTGCCAGCTCACCACAGCGGACAGGGGCAGGGAGTATGAATCAGCCCCAGCATTTT.

V is TRBV27 and J is TRBJ2-7, with D perhaps matching TRBD2 (6 bases). The ends were cut back, 6 bases at V and 5 bases at J, with 14 bases in the middle. From germline, CDR1 is MNHEY and CDR2 SMNVEV (reference sequence). The CDR3 runs 13 residues. The CDR3 protein is CASRGTGPHEQYF. The CDR3 DNA follows: TGTGCCAGCAGGGGGACTGGCCCACACGAGCAGTACTTC.

The V gene is TRBV27, the J gene TRBJ2-6; TRBD1 matches at 7 bases. Per the germline V gene, CDR1 is MNHEY and CDR2 is SMNVEV (reference sequence). This CDR3 contains 16 residues. V gave up 4 bases and J gave up 0 bases; unmatched junction bases: 3. The CDR3 DNA sequence: TGTGCCAGCAGTTGGGGACAGAACTCTGGGGCCAACGTCCTGACTTTC. The encoded protein is CASSWGQNSGANVLTF.

The chain joins TRBV9 to TRBJ1-2; a weak D match, TRBD1 (5 bases). CDR3 length: 14 residues. Germline V lookup: CDR1 SGDLS, CDR2 YYNGEE. V was cut by 0 bases and J by 10 bases, with 16 bases left in between. Here the CDR3 reads CASSVGSGRVDYTF. In DNA, the CDR3 is TGTGCCAGCAGCGTAGGTTCAGGCAGGGTCGACTACACCTTC. The full variable domain, completed using reference TRBV9 and TRBJ1-2, is DSGVTQTPKHLITATGQRVTLRCSPRSGDLSVYWYQQSLDQGLQFLIQYYNGEERAKGNILERFSAQQFPDLHSELNLSSLELGDSALYFCASSVGSGRVDYTFGSGTRLTVV.